The 17 T cell receptor beta chains listed next were all sequenced from one sample in a study of T cell repertoires in cytomegalovirus infection (dated 2019 in TCRdb). The treatment or condition label here, explained by the study, means: in vitro stimulation with specific CMV peptide epitopes to enrich CMV-specific T cells. No antigen is known for these receptors. For sequencing, an Illumina HiSeq 1500 was employed. TCRdb trimmed the raw reads at Q25, called clones with MiXCR and kept productive beta chains. Each CDR3 protein gets just one entry, which takes the most common genes and DNA from the rows behind it. The sample has about 770,000 distinct CDR3 sequences on record, 25% to 30% of them singletons. Around 13% of the sample goes to the ten largest clones. Sequenced here: cultured CD8+ T cells from PBMCs, sampled from culture after CMV antigen stimulation. These receptors originate from a human donor in good health (CMV status not recorded). Some clones in this sample may be carry-over from other donors' samples.

The table lists this clonotype with a few counts. The rearrangement joins TRBV12-3 or TRBV12-4 to TRBJ2-7, with D possibly matching TRBD1 (6 bases). Between the trimmed V and J ends, which lost 6 bases and 1 base, there was a span of 13 bases. CDR3 length: 14 residues. CDR3 coding DNA: TGTGCCAGCAGCGCCGAGGGGGATTCCTACGAGCAGTACTTC. It codes for CASSAEGDSYEQYF.

This clonotype was detected only a few times. The chain is built from TRBV4-1 and TRBJ1-2; D is ambiguous. Germline CDR1 is MGHRA and CDR2 is YSYEKL. The CDR3 is 16 amino acids. Trimming shortened V by 3 bases and J by 4 bases, and 18 bases separated the two germline ends. DNA for the CDR3: TGCGCCAGCAGCCATGAATTGGACCCCGGCGGCTATGGCTACACCTTC. Its translation is CASSHELDPGGYGYTF.

In this sample, this clonotype turned up a few times. This chain links TRBV12-3 or TRBV12-4 with TRBJ2-5; tentatively, D is TRBD2 (5 bases). CDR3 length equals 14 residues. V was cut by 5 bases and J by 8 bases, with 18 bases left in between. CDR3 nucleotides: TGTGCCAGCAGTCCGCGGACTGGCGACGCAACCCAGTACTTC. The encoded protein is CASSPRTGDATQYF.

The chain recombines TRBV9 with TRBJ1-1, with D unresolved. V shed 0 bases and J shed 0 bases, with 18 bases lying between them. Looked up from germline, CDR1 is SGDLS and CDR2 is YYNGEE. The CDR3 length is 18 residues. The CDR3 loop reads CASSVAPHLIQVNTEAFF. The CDR3 nucleotides read TGTGCCAGCAGCGTAGCTCCCCATCTAATCCAAGTGAACACTGAAGCTTTCTTT.

This clonotype was detected a few times. CDR3 sequence reads: CASRSLPGQPQHF. For the CDR3, the DNA is TGTGCCAGCAGGTCCTTGCCCGGTCAGCCCCAGCATTTT. This chain links TRBV2 with TRBJ1-5; D remains unclear. In germline, CDR1 is SNHLY, CDR2 FYNNEI. The V and J ends lost 6 bases and 6 bases respectively, with 12 bases between them. The CDR3 runs to 13 residues.

The V gene is TRBV7-9, the J gene TRBJ2-3, with 10 positions matching TRBD2. V lost 3 bases to trimming and J lost 2 bases; unmatched junction nucleotides: 5. CDR1 is SEHNR and CDR2 is FQNEAQ in the germline V gene (reference sequence). This CDR3 spans 16 amino acids. DNA for the CDR3: TGTGCCAGCAGCTTGCCCGGGACTAGCGACACAGATACGCAGTATTTT. It codes for CASSLPGTSDTDTQYF.

This rearrangement joins TRBV7-9 to TRBJ1-2; D gene unclear. Germline CDR1 is SEHNR and CDR2 is FQNEAQ (reference sequence). Deletions cut 2 bases from V and 7 bases from J, with 26 bases between. There are 18 residues in the CDR3. The CDR3 sequence: CASSLSGGNRPTGFGYTF. Written as DNA, the CDR3 is TGTGCCAGCAGCTTATCAGGAGGAAATCGGCCCACGGGCTTTGGCTACACCTTC.

This clonotype occurred a few times. V is TRBV5-5 and J is TRBJ1-1, with TRBD1 as a possible D gene (5 bases). V was shortened by 5 bases and J by 1 base, with 15 bases between the two germline ends. The CDR3 is made up of 15 amino acids. Germline assignment: CDR1 SGHKS and CDR2 YYEKEE (reference sequence). The CDR3 sequence: CASSSPEGTNTEAFF. Written as DNA, the CDR3 is TGTGCCAGCAGTTCCCCGGAGGGGACGAACACTGAAGCTTTCTTT.

This chain connects TRBV7-9 to TRBJ1-6; 9 bases map to TRBD1. Germline-derived CDR1 and CDR2 are SEHNR and FQNEAQ (reference sequence). Losses at the gene ends were 2 bases for V and 7 bases for J; bases not matched to a gene: 3. This CDR3 has 15 amino acids. CDR3 DNA sequence: TGTGCCAGCAGCTTATTCACAGGGGGCAATTCACCCCTCCACTTT. This gives the protein CASSLFTGGNSPLHF.

In its sample, this clonotype was seen a few times. V usage is TRBV5-6 and J usage is TRBJ1-1; no clear D gene. Trimming shortened V by 0 bases and J by 5 bases, and 17 bases separated the two germline ends. CDR3 length: 16 amino acids. Per the germline V gene, CDR1 is SGHDT and CDR2 is YYEEEE. In nucleotides, the CDR3 is TGTGCCAGCAGCTTGGAACCCCCCCAGGTTGGGACTGAAGCTTTCTTT. This sequence encodes CASSLEPPQVGTEAFF.

The chain carries TRBV6-1 and TRBJ2-2; the D gene is possibly TRBD1 (5 bases). The CDR3 covers 13 residues. V was clipped by 10 bases and J by 0 bases, with 9 bases between them. Germline assignment: CDR1 MNHNS and CDR2 SASEGT. The CDR3 nucleotides read TGTGCCATCAAGGGGACGAACACCGGGGAGCTGTTTTTT. It translates to CAIKGTNTGELFF.

The chain couples TRBV6-8 to TRBJ1-2; 9 positions agree with TRBD1. CDR3 length equals 18 residues. The germline gives CDR1 MNHGY, CDR2 SAAAGT. V lost 0 bases and J lost 1; bases outside the gene matches: 9. The CDR3 region is CASSYSFTGGLLNYGYTF. DNA for the CDR3: TGTGCCAGCAGTTACTCGTTTACAGGGGGCCTCCTTAACTATGGCTACACCTTC.

The chain carries TRBV20-1 and TRBJ2-1; D possibly corresponds to TRBD2 (6 bases). The CDR3 loop spans 15 amino acids. The V and J ends lost 0 bases and 4 bases respectively, with 13 bases between them. Germline V gene lookup returns CDR1 DFQATT and CDR2 SNEGSKA (reference sequence). CDR3 nucleotide sequence: TGCAGTGCTAGAGATGGGAGGTCAGGGTACAATGAGCAGTTCTTC. Its protein is CSARDGRSGYNEQFF.

This clonotype was seen more than once but under ten times. The rearrangement uses TRBV12-3 or TRBV12-4 and TRBJ2-2; tentatively, D is TRBD2 (5 bases). This CDR3 spans 14 amino acids. Trimming stripped 6 bases from V and 6 bases from J, with 14 bases between. CDR3 DNA: TGTGCCAGCAGCCCAACGGGGATGGCCGGGGAGCTGTTTTTT. This encodes CASSPTGMAGELFF.

This clonotype showed up many times. The chain carries TRBV7-6 and TRBJ2-1; D is possibly TRBD2 (6 bases). Germline-derived CDR1 and CDR2 are SGHVS and FNYEAQ. CDR3 length: 16 residues. Deletions cut 3 bases from V and 0 bases from J, with 12 bases between. The CDR3 loop reads CASSFLAAPSYNEQFF. CDR3 in DNA: TGTGCCAGCAGCTTTTTAGCGGCGCCCTCCTACAATGAGCAGTTCTTC.

CDR3 DNA: TGTGCCACCAGCAGGACAGGGGCGTATGGCTACACCTTC. Translation gives CATSRTGAYGYTF. The J gene is TRBJ1-2, the V gene TRBV15; 8 bases are a match to TRBD1. Germline V gene lookup returns CDR1 LNHNV and CDR2 YYDKDF (reference sequence). Unmatched junction bases numbered 2, after V lost 3 bases and J lost 5 bases. This CDR3 spans 13 amino acids.

This chain connects TRBV5-1 to TRBJ1-5; D is undetermined. The CDR3 contains 14 residues. V was clipped by 0 bases and J by 3 bases, with 7 bases between them. Germline CDR1 SGHRS, CDR2 YFSETQ. The CDR3 reads CASSLEGPNQPQHF. CDR3 in DNA: TGCGCCAGCAGCTTGGAGGGTCCCAATCAGCCCCAGCATTTT.